Listed below are T cell receptor beta chains from one sample, sequenced in a study of CD8 T cells in ankylosing spondylitis. Each CDR3 protein is one row after TCRdb ran MiXCR on the 5' RACE reads. The sample contains more than 400,000 distinct CDR3 sequences, approximately 5% of which appear only once. Material: blood, either unsorted or a sorted T cell fraction (not recorded which). All receptors come from a male donor with ankylosing spondylitis. CDR3s include the opening cysteine and the closing phenylalanine or tryptophan. A D gene is named only where the DNA matches it firmly. Clone size is not always given. Where it is, it says once, few, many or a class for expanded clones.

j_call | cdr3_length | clone_size | v_call | d_call | cdr3_nt | cdr3_aa
TRBJ2-1 | 17 | . | TRBV4-2 | . | TGTGCCAGCAGCCAAGAAGGTCGCCTAGCGCTCTTCCATGAGCAGTTCTTC | CASSQEGRLALFHEQFF
TRBJ2-5 | 15 | few | TRBV7-2 | TRBD1 | TGTGCCAGCAGCTCAACTCCAGGGGGCCAAGAGACCCAGTACTTC | CASSSTPGGQETQYF
TRBJ2-7 | 15 | many | TRBV18 | TRBD1 | TGTGCCAGCTCACGGGAGACAGGGCTTTCCTACGAGCAGTACTTC | CASSRETGLSYEQYF
TRBJ2-7 | 14 | many | TRBV5-6 | . | TGTGCCAGCGAATCGGGGTATGAGGGCTACGAGCAGTACTTC | CASESGYEGYEQYF
TRBJ1-1 | 15 | many | TRBV12-3/TRBV12-4 | . | TGTGCCAGCAGTTTCGAGGCTCTCCGGAACACTGAAGCTTTCTTT | CASSFEALRNTEAFF
TRBJ2-2 | 14 | . | TRBV5-5 | TRBD1 | TGTGCCAGCAGGAGGCAGGGGGCCACCGAGGAGCTGTTTTTT | CASRRQGATEELFF
TRBJ2-3 | 17 | many | TRBV5-8 | TRBD2 | TGTGCCAGCAGCTTGGCCCGGACTAGCGGTAGCACAGATACGCAGTATTTT | CASSLARTSGSTDTQYF
TRBJ2-1 | 14 | . | TRBV29-1 | . | TGCAGCGTTCTAGCGCTTAGCTCCTACAATGAGCAGTTCTTC | CSVLALSSYNEQFF
TRBJ1-5 | 14 | many | TRBV5-1 | TRBD1 | TGCGCCAGCAGATCTGACAGGGCCCATCAGCCCCAGCATTTT | CASRSDRAHQPQHF
TRBJ2-1 | 10 | many | TRBV20-1 | . | TGCAGTGCAAATAGGGGTGAGCAGTTCTTC | CSANRGEQFF
TRBJ1-1 | 14 | many | TRBV4-3 | . | TGCGCCAGCAGCCAAGATCCAGGAATCACTGAAGCTTTCTTT | CASSQDPGITEAFF
TRBJ2-3 | 14 | many | TRBV18 | . | TGTGCCAGCTCACCTCCCAGCGGCACAGATACGCAGTATTTT | CASSPPSGTDTQYF
TRBJ1-2 | 15 | few | TRBV6-1 | . | TGTGCCAGCAGTCCCTCCCTCCCAGGAGATGGAGGCTACACCTTC | CASSPSLPGDGGYTF
TRBJ2-1 | 15 | many | TRBV20-1 | TRBD1 | TGCAGTGCTAGATCCGGGACAGGAGTAGCCAATGAGCAGTTCTTC | CSARSGTGVANEQFF
TRBJ2-1 | 13 | many | TRBV5-6 | . | TGTGCCAGCACCCGCATTACGCGGAATGAGCAGTTCTTC | CASTRITRNEQFF
TRBJ1-2 | 15 | . | TRBV7-2 | . | TGTGCCAGCAGCCTCCTTTCCGGGCCCCGGGAGAGCTACACCTTC | CASSLLSGPRESYTF
TRBJ2-1 | 16 | few | TRBV27 | . | TGTGCCAGCCGGCAACGGGGTATAGGGGGGGAACATGAGCAGTTCTTC | CASRQRGIGGEHEQFF
TRBJ2-7 | 14 | many | TRBV12-3/TRBV12-4 | TRBD1 | TGTGCCAGCAATCCGGGACAGGGGTTTTACGAGCAGTACTTC | CASNPGQGFYEQYF
TRBJ2-5 | 15 | many | TRBV27 | . | TGTGCCAGCAGTTTATTAGGGATTCACCAAGAGACCCAGTACTTC | CASSLLGIHQETQYF
TRBJ2-2 | 15 | many | TRBV5-1 | . | TGCGCCAGCAGCTCAACGGTAGGGGCCCCCGGGGAGCTGTTTTTT | CASSSTVGAPGELFF
TRBJ1-1 | 15 | . | TRBV7-2 | . | TGTGCCAGCAGCTTAGTACCGGGCTGGAACACTGAAGCTTTCTTT | CASSLVPGWNTEAFF
TRBJ1-4 | 14 | many | TRBV20-1 | TRBD1 | TGCAGTGCTCCCGGGACAGGGAGGGATGAAAAACTGTTTTTT | CSAPGTGRDEKLFF
TRBJ2-3 | 15 | many | TRBV5-6 | . | TGTGCCAGCAGCGCCCTGACAGGGAGGGAGGATACGCAGTATTTT | CASSALTGREDTQYF